The clone carrying this TCR beta chain was detected ten times or more. Its antigen is undetermined. No treatment had been given to any patient before thyroid surgery. Original handling: Clinicopathological groups differed in CDR3, with these differences serving to build a distant-metastasis classifier for papillary thyroid cancer. MiXCR was used by TCRdb to re-call the PCR reads. The V and J calls come from TCRdb's annotation, not from the publication. The sample lists some 54,000 clones, approximately 15% occurring once. The data derive from a study of metastatic and nonmetastatic thyroid tumors. Study details: It was across blood and tumor or nodule tissue from malignant and benign thyroid patients that repertoires were compared. Study-level results: Significantly higher TCR beta diversity was reportedly seen in malignant thyroid tumors than benign nodules, in blood and tumor.

CDR1 is DFQATT, CDR2 SNEGSKA, per germline (reference sequence). The CDR3 has 15 amino acids. Losses at the gene ends were 3 bases for V and 7 bases for J; bases not matched to a gene: 8. The V gene is TRBV20-1, the J gene TRBJ2-1; 11 bases map to TRBD1. The receptor was derived from a female donor with papillary thyroid cancer or a benign thyroid nodule (not recorded which). Some clones in this sample may be carry-over from other donors' samples. Sequences were obtained from blood. CDR3 coding DNA: TGCAGTGCTAGTAATAGGGACAGGGGGTCAAATGAGCAGTTCTTC. Its protein is CSASNRDRGSNEQFF.